This entry lists 28 T cell receptor beta chains sequenced from one sample in a study of blood T cell repertoires in COVID-19. Libraries were prepared by immunoSEQ multiplex PCR; TCRdb keeps only in-frame clonotypes and omits some of them. The data hold about 300,000 clones, with roughly nine tenths observed a single time. The specimen was PBMCs or T cells enriched from blood (not recorded which). The receptors originated from a woman in her thirties who had recovered from COVID-19.

The chain links TRBV9 to TRBJ1-2, with a possible D match to TRBD1 (6 bases). This CDR3 spans 16 amino acids. Trimming stripped 3 bases from V and 8 bases from J, with 23 bases between. Germline CDR1 reads SGDLS; CDR2 reads YYNGEE. CDR3 nucleotide sequence: TGTGCCAGCAGCGCCACTCTCTTGGGGGCTTTACAGGGCTACACCTTC. Translated, it gives CASSATLLGALQGYTF.

CDR3 nucleotide sequence: TGTGCCAGCAGCACAACAGGGTCAGGAAACACCATATATTTT. This gives the protein CASSTTGSGNTIYF. The chain uses TRBV3-1 (or the pseudogene TRBV3-2) and TRBJ1-3, with TRBD1 as a possible D gene (6 bases). With 5 bases removed from V and 4 bases from J, the gap between germline ends came to 12 bases. The CDR3 spans 14 residues. Germline CDR1 reads LGHDT; CDR2 reads YNNKEL (reference sequence).

The chain couples TRBV19 to TRBJ2-2; the match to TRBD1 covers 10 bases. Trimming cost V 4 bases and J 7 bases; bases outside gene matches: 9. CDR1 and CDR2 from the germline V gene are LNHDA and SQIVND (reference sequence). This CDR3 spans 16 amino acids. The CDR3 DNA follows: TGTGCCAGTAGTAAACTAAGACAGGGGGCGGTCGGGGAGCTGTTTTTT. Translation gives CASSKLRQGAVGELFF.

The chain couples TRBV6-5 to TRBJ2-5; TRBD1 agrees at 10 bases. The ends lost 2 bases at V and 0 bases at J; junction bases unmatched: 3. This CDR3 contains 16 residues. The V gene's germline CDR1 is MNHEY and CDR2 SVGAGI. This CDR3 reads CASSYTGQGNQETQYF. The CDR3 DNA sequence: TGTGCCAGCAGTTACACGGGACAGGGGAACCAAGAGACCCAGTACTTC.

This chain joins TRBV7-2 and TRBJ2-2; no firm D call. Germline V CDR1 and CDR2: SGHTA, FQGNSA. Trimming stripped 4 bases from V and 3 bases from J, with 9 bases between. The CDR3 has 14 residues. The CDR3: CASSSHRYTGELFF. Written as DNA, the CDR3 is TGTGCCAGCAGCTCCCACAGATACACCGGGGAGCTGTTTTTT.

The chain is built from TRBV7-3 and TRBJ2-2, with D possibly being TRBD2 (5 bases). CDR3 length: 14 amino acids. CDR1 SGHTA and CDR2 FQGTGA come from the germline V gene. The V gene lost 4 bases and the J gene lost 3 bases, with 9 bases spanning the gap. The CDR3 DNA reads as TGTGCCAGCAGCTCCCTAGCAGACACCGGGGAGCTGTTTTTT. It translates to CASSSLADTGELFF.

The chain couples TRBV12-5 to TRBJ2-7; D is possibly TRBD2 (6 bases). Per the germline V gene, CDR1 is LGHNT and CDR2 is FRNRAP. Trimming removed 5 bases at V and 3 bases at J, with 8 bases between. CDR3 size: 12 residues. CDR3 sequence reads: CASGAGGYEQYF. CDR3 DNA: TGTGCTAGTGGTGCCGGGGGCTACGAGCAGTACTTC.

This clone showed up just once. For the CDR3, the DNA is TGTGCCACCACAGGGCTGGGGGGAAACACCATATATTTT. Translation: CATTGLGGNTIYF. The chain employs TRBV15 and TRBJ1-3; D is perhaps TRBD1 (5 bases). Trimming stripped 7 bases from V and 4 bases from J, with 11 bases between. This CDR3 spans 13 amino acids. Germline V gene lookup returns CDR1 LNHNV and CDR2 YYDKDF (reference sequence).

CDR3 sequence reads: CASSQDRGNNQPQHF. Written as DNA, the CDR3 is TGTGCCAGCAGCCAAGATCGGGGGAACAATCAGCCCCAGCATTTT. The V call is TRBV3-1 (or the pseudogene TRBV3-2), the J call TRBJ1-5, with TRBD1 as a possible D gene (5 bases). Deletions cut 0 bases from V and 3 bases from J, with 9 bases between. The CDR3 length is 15 residues. Per the germline V gene, CDR1 is LGHDT and CDR2 is YNNKEL (reference sequence).

For this clone: At one end the junction does not follow the germline gene, possibly because of a read error. V and J are TRBV3-1 (or the pseudogene TRBV3-2) and TRBJ1-2, with 7 bases identical to TRBD1. This CDR3 has 14 residues. The germline gives CDR1 LGHDT, CDR2 YNNKEL (reference sequence). The CDR3 region has the DNA TGTGCCAGCAGCCAAGTTAACAGGGGCTATGACTACACCTTC. It is translated as CASSQVNRGYDYTF.

The rearrangement links TRBV10-3 to TRBJ1-3; D gene ambiguous. In germline, CDR1 is ENHRY, CDR2 SYGVKD. The CDR3 is 12 amino acids. The ends were cut back, 4 bases at V and 4 bases at J, with 5 bases in the middle. CDR3 DNA sequence: TGTGCCATCAGTGGAGGCGGAAACACCATATATTTT. It is translated as CAISGGGNTIYF.

The chain links TRBV19 to TRBJ2-2; TRBD1 matches 8 bases. The junction had 5 bases not matched to a gene; V was cut back by 5 bases and J by 6 bases. CDR3 length: 14 amino acids. CDR1 and CDR2 (germline): LNHDA, SQIVND (reference sequence). This CDR3 reads CASSSDRAAGELFF. The CDR3 DNA reads TGTGCCAGTAGTTCGGACAGGGCGGCCGGGGAGCTGTTTTTT.

The chain links TRBV6-5 to TRBJ1-6; the match to TRBD1 covers 8 bases. The CDR3 is 16 residues long. V shed 0 bases and J 7 bases; nucleotides not matched to a gene: 5. CDR1 is MNHEY, CDR2 SVGAGI, per germline. The CDR3 DNA follows: TGTGCCAGCAGTTACTCGGCCAGGGGGCTGAATTCACCCCTCCACTTT. Amino acids: CASSYSARGLNSPLHF.

This clone was counted a single time. The V call is TRBV5-6, the J call TRBJ2-7; D ambiguous. V lost 1 base, J lost 2 bases, and 7 bases lay in between. CDR3 length: 13 residues. Germline V gene lookup returns CDR1 SGHDT and CDR2 YYEEEE. The CDR3 region is CASSLLRTYEQYF. Written as DNA, the CDR3 is TGTGCCAGCAGCTTGCTGCGTACCTACGAGCAGTACTTC.

This clone has only one observation. This rearrangement joins TRBV3-1 (or the pseudogene TRBV3-2) to TRBJ1-1, with D perhaps TRBD1 (6 bases). The germline V gene has CDR1 LGHDT and CDR2 YNNKEL (reference sequence). V shed 2 bases and J shed 7 bases, with 14 bases lying between them. This CDR3 has 14 residues. The CDR3 sequence: CASSQFPGAHEAFF. In DNA, the CDR3 is TGTGCCAGCAGCCAATTCCCAGGGGCCCATGAAGCTTTCTTT.

This chain links TRBV19 with TRBJ1-5, with 8 bases that match TRBD1. CDR3 size: 14 residues. V lost 4 bases to trimming and J lost 6 bases; unmatched junction nucleotides: 5. Germline V gene data show CDR1 as LNHDA and CDR2 as SQIVND (reference sequence). CDR3 sequence: CASSKTGGGQPQHF. The CDR3 DNA reads TGTGCCAGTAGTAAAACAGGGGGAGGTCAGCCCCAGCATTTT.

The genes are TRBV5-1 and TRBJ1-1, with D possibly matching TRBD1 (5 bases). Deletions cut 4 bases from V and 3 bases from J, with 13 bases between. CDR1 is SGHRS, CDR2 YFSETQ, per germline. This CDR3 has 14 amino acids. The CDR3 DNA follows: TGCGCCAGCAGCGGGACTAGGGCGGACACTGAAGCTTTCTTT. Translated: CASSGTRADTEAFF.

V is TRBV30 and J is TRBJ2-7, with 7 bases fitting TRBD1. CDR1 and CDR2 (germline): GTSNPN, SVGIG (reference sequence). V lost 2 bases, J lost 3 bases, and 1 base stayed unmatched. The CDR3 is 12 residues long. The CDR3 coding sequence is TGTGCCTGGAGTAGGGGGCTCTACGAGCAGTACTTC. This translates into CAWSRGLYEQYF.

The chain has TRBV5-1 and TRBJ2-7, with TRBD1 identical over 7 bases. Per the germline V gene, CDR1 is SGHRS and CDR2 is YFSETQ. V trimming: 0 bases; J trimming: 4 bases; junction bases outside the gene matches: 7. The CDR3 contains 15 residues. For the CDR3, the DNA is TGCGCCAGCAGCTTGGAGGGACAGAAGAATTACGAGCAGTACTTC. Translation: CASSLEGQKNYEQYF.

The rearrangement joins TRBV9 to TRBJ1-1, with D unclear. This CDR3 comprises 18 residues. V shed 0 bases and J shed 1 base, with 19 bases lying between them. Per the germline V gene, CDR1 is SGDLS and CDR2 is YYNGEE. The CDR3 sequence is CASSVGPVGPGGNTEAFF. The CDR3 DNA sequence: TGTGCCAGCAGCGTAGGGCCCGTCGGCCCCGGAGGGAACACTGAAGCTTTCTTT.

The chain links TRBV19 to TRBJ1-2, with a tentative D call TRBD1 (5 bases). Per the germline V gene, CDR1 is LNHDA and CDR2 is SQIVND (reference sequence). The CDR3 loop spans 14 amino acids. Trimming removed 6 bases at V and 5 bases at J, with 16 bases between. The CDR3 nucleotides are TGTGCCAGTAGGAGCGCGGGGGACGTATATGGCTACACCTTC. Translation gives CASRSAGDVYGYTF.

The DNA for the CDR3 is TGTGCCAGTATGGGTAATTGGGTAGCGGGCCGGAACACCGGGGAGCTGTTTTTT. Encoded protein: CASMGNWVAGRNTGELFF. V and J are TRBV19 and TRBJ2-2; TRBD2 agrees at 7 bases. The CDR3 consists of 18 residues. The germline gives CDR1 LNHDA, CDR2 SQIVND (reference sequence). The ends lost 7 bases at V and 1 base at J; junction bases unmatched: 15.

This sequence joins TRBV6-5 and TRBJ1-5, with a weak D call TRBD1 (6 bases). V lost 10 bases, J lost 1 base, and 14 bases lay in between. This CDR3 contains 14 residues. CDR1 is MNHEY, CDR2 SVGAGI, per germline. CDR3: CATLTGGSNQPQHF. The CDR3 DNA is TGTGCCACCCTGACAGGTGGGAGCAATCAGCCCCAGCATTTT.

CDR3 region: CASSERGGAGNQPQHF. The CDR3 nucleotides read TGTGCCAGCAGTGAAAGGGGGGGCGCAGGCAATCAGCCCCAGCATTTT. The chain employs TRBV6-1 and TRBJ1-5, with D perhaps matching TRBD1 (6 bases). Germline V gives CDR1 MNHNS, CDR2 SASEGT. This CDR3 has 16 residues. With 2 bases removed from V and 2 bases from J, the gap between germline ends came to 13 bases.

The chain combines TRBV19 with TRBJ1-3; weak D call: TRBD1 (6 bases). This CDR3 is 14 amino acids long. CDR1 and CDR2 (germline): LNHDA, SQIVND (reference sequence). Trimming cost V 6 bases and J 0 bases, with 9 bases left between them. CDR3 in amino acids: CASSRGGSGNTIYF. The CDR3 DNA is TGTGCCAGTAGCCGAGGGGGCTCTGGAAACACCATATATTTT.

CDR3 DNA: TGTGCCAGCAGCTTAGCGCGGACAGGCCCGAACACTGAAGCTTTCTTT. It is translated as CASSLARTGPNTEAFF. J is TRBJ1-1 and V is TRBV7-2; 7 bases match TRBD1. With V trimmed by 0 bases and J by 1 base, 5 bases remained unmatched. CDR1 is SGHTA and CDR2 is FQGNSA in the germline V gene. The length of the CDR3 is 16 residues.

This clone was found once. This sequence joins TRBV2 and TRBJ1-5, with a weak D call TRBD1 (5 bases). V shed 4 bases and J shed 3 bases, with 10 bases lying between them. CDR3 length equals 14 residues. Per germline, CDR1 SNHLY and CDR2 FYNNEI. For the CDR3, the DNA is TGTGCCAGCAGTGTGGGGGGAAACAATCAGCCCCAGCATTTT. Encoded protein: CASSVGGNNQPQHF. The entire variable domain, with the rest obtained from reference TRBV2 and TRBJ1-5, is as follows: EPEVTQTPSHQVTQMGQEVILRCVPISNHLYFYWYRQILGQKVEFLVSFYNNEISEKSEIFDDQFSVERPDGSNFTLKIRSTKLEDSAMYFCASSVGGNNQPQHFGDGTRLSIL.

The rearrangement links TRBV29-1 to TRBJ1-1, with no clear D. V lost 0 bases to trimming and J lost 4 bases, with 12 bases between them. This CDR3 is built from 14 residues. Germline lookup yields CDR1 SQVTM and CDR2 ANQGSEA. The CDR3 reads CSVEEVDLGTEAFF. DNA for the CDR3: TGCAGCGTTGAAGAAGTAGATCTTGGCACTGAAGCTTTCTTT.